The TCR beta chain under discussion was sequenced for a study of blood T cell repertoires in COVID-19 (dated by TCRdb to the early 2020s). The study in broad terms: The collaborator samples originated in the United States, Italy and Spain and spanned the acute and convalescent phases of COVID-19. Deeply sampled blood TCRbeta repertoires from subjects exposed to, actively infected with, or recovered from COVID-19 were included in the dataset. Samples were obtained from the ongoing ImmuneRACE study (first 160 participants) and from approximately 1,200 subjects provided by 6 global collaborators. A freely available public database, intended as a resource for researchers studying the immune response to SARS-CoV-2, is where the repertoires were released. Where available, HLA class I and class II types were taken from metadata supplied by the sample provider and were not determined by assay-based typing. The prospective study material was composed of cDNA or gDNA derived from T cells, B-cell-depleted T cells, or PBMCs. A de-identified subject ID, COVID-19 status, age in years and sex were almost always included in the sample metadata.

Collaborating institutions collected whole blood in K2EDTA tubes following their own protocols. For TCRbeta analysis, collaborators shipped samples as frozen whole blood, isolated PBMCs, or DNA extracted from either of those sample types. TCRbeta CDR3 regions were amplified from genomic DNA using the immunoSEQ Assay, a bias-controlled multiplex PCR. For the original study's pipeline: The number of nucleated cells in each sample was estimated by amplification of reference gene primers within the assay. Sequence reads were collapsed and filtered to measure the absolute abundance of every unique TCRbeta CDR3 rearrangement. For each sample, productive Simpson clonality was calculated by taking the square root of Simpson's diversity index across productive rearrangements. Imported from immuneACCESS, the table was reduced by TCRdb to in-frame sequences with V and J called. These copies leave out some clones; in studies compared against another copy, an unresolved V gene accounts for under half, and the cause of the remainder is not known. That table supplies the V and J calls and clone size; D and trimming were determined from the DNA. The sample table records 130,000 to 150,000 clones; around 82% of these occur just once. Over 10% of the sample rests with the top ten.

General study outcomes and caveats: The amount of clinical and demographic metadata varied by source and participant and was provided uncurated.

Concerning this clone itself: What antigen it recognizes has not been identified. Base qualities are not recorded, but no much larger clone differs from it by a single base.

Trimming removed 6 bases from V and 5 bases from J; the gene matches leave 8 bases unexplained. The CDR3 starts with the cysteine, ends with the phenylalanine, and has 15 residues. Here the CDR3 DNA is all that survives: 45 bases in frame from base 1. The germline V gene gives CDR1 as MNHEY and CDR2 as SVGEGT. Material for sequencing was peripheral blood. The sequence was collected from a man aged 60-69 years with active or convalescent COVID-19. This chain joins TRBV6-2 or TRBV6-3 to TRBJ2-5, and 11 junction bases match TRBD2. The CDR3 protein: CASSLLAGVGETQYF. The DNA reads as follows: TGTGCCAGCAGCCTACTAGCGGGAGTCGGGGAGACCCAGTACTTC.